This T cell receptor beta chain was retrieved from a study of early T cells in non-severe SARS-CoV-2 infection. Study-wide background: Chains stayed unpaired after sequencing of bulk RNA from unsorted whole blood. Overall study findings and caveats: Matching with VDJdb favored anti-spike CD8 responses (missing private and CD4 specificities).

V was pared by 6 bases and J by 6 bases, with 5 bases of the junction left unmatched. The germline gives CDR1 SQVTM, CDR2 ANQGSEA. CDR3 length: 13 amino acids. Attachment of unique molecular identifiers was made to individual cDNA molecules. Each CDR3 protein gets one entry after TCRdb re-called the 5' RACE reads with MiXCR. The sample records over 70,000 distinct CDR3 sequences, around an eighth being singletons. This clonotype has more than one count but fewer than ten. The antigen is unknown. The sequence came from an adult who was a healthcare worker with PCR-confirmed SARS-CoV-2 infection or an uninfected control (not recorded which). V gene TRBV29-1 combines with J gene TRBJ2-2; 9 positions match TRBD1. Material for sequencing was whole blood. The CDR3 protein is CSVATGGSGELFF. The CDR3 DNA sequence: TGCAGCGTAGCGACAGGGGGTTCCGGGGAGCTGTTTTTT.